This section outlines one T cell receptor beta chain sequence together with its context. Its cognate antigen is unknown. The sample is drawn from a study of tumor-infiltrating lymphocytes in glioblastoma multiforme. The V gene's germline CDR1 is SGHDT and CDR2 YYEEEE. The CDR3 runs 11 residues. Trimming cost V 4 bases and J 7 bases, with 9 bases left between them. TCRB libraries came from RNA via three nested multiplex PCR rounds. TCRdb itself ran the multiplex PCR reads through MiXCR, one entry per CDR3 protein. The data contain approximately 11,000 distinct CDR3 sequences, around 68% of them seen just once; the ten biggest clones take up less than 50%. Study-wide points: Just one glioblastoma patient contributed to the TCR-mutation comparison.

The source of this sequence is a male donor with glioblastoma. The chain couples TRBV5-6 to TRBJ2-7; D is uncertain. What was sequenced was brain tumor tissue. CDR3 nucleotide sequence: TGTGCCAGCAGCGCTTCGACAGAGCAGTACTTC. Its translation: CASSASTEQYF.